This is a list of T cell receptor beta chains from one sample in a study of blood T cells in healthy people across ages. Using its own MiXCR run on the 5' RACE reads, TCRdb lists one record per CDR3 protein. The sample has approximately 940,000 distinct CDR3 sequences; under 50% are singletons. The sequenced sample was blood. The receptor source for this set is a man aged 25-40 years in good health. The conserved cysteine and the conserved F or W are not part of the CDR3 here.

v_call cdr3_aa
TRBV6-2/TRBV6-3 ASSYGRTQY
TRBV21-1 ASSNEGGNEQF
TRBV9 ASSVGRELARSETQY
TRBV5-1 ASSPRTSGGNHEQF
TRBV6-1 ASRRTNTDTQY
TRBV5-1 ASSVDNFFNEQY
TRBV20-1 SAPGLAGGHLKDTQY
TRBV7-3 ASSLMGGLGPSGPLH
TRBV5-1 ASSPGTSVQETQY
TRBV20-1 SASGLAGFTDTQY
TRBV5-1 ASSLEALAGPYNEQF
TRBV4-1 ASSQTTGGEYGYT
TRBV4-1 ASSRTGGLTDTQY
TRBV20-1 SAEQGTAGELF
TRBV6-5 ASSYWRGDTDTQY
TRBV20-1 SASTLAGGFTETQY